Below, 5 T cell receptor beta chains from the same sample are listed, as sequenced in a study of cytomegalovirus exposure and HLA in healthy donors. The PCR was carried out with 60 Vbeta primers and 13 Jbeta primers. Assay used: immunoSEQ multiplex PCR; TCRdb lists only in-frame clones, some missing. This sample yields just over 150,000 clones, of which about 85% are seen a single time; 1.9% belongs to the top ten. The sequenced sample consisted of PBMCs. The receptor set was obtained from a man aged 18 to 30 in good health and CMV-seronegative.

CDR3 protein: CASSPLAGGPSGGANVLTF. The CDR3 nucleotides read TGTGCCAGCAGCCCACTAGCGGGAGGGCCCTCCGGTGGGGCCAACGTCCTGACTTTC. The genes are TRBV28 and TRBJ2-6; 13 bases line up with TRBD2. V trimming: 6 bases; J trimming: 3 bases; junction bases outside the gene matches: 11. The CDR3 loop spans 19 amino acids. Germline loops: CDR1 MDHEN, CDR2 SYDVKM.

This clone was recorded only once. V gene TRBV7-9 combines with J gene TRBJ2-2; D might be TRBD1 (5 bases). The CDR3 is made up of 14 amino acids. The germline V gene has CDR1 SEHNR and CDR2 FQNEAQ (reference sequence). V was cut by 5 bases and J by 5 bases, with 12 bases left in between. The CDR3 loop is CASSPGPETGELFF. Written as DNA, the CDR3 is TGTGCCAGCAGCCCAGGGCCAGAGACCGGGGAGCTGTTTTTT.

This clone was detected a few times. J is TRBJ1-1 and V is TRBV10-3, with a tentative D call TRBD1 (5 bases). The CDR3 length is 15 residues. The germline V gene encodes CDR1 ENHRY and CDR2 SYGVKD. Trimming took 6 bases from V and 6 from J, leaving 20 bases between them. DNA of the CDR3: TGTGCCATCAGGGAAAGTTACAGGAATAACGCTGAAGCTTTCTTT. As protein: CAIRESYRNNAEAFF.

The V and J genes are TRBV11-2 and TRBJ2-3, with D perhaps matching TRBD2 (5 bases). The CDR3 contains 14 residues. Germline V lookup: CDR1 SGHAT, CDR2 FQNNGV. Trimming took off 1 base at V and 4 bases at J, with 9 bases between the two ends. Written as DNA, the CDR3 is TGTGCCAGCAGCTTAGCGGACTTTTCAGATACGCAGTATTTT. Residues: CASSLADFSDTQYF.

V is TRBV6-5 and J is TRBJ2-7; TRBD1 aligns across 7 bases. V lost 5 bases to trimming and J lost 0 bases; unmatched junction nucleotides: 4. Germline V gene lookup returns CDR1 MNHEY and CDR2 SVGAGI. This CDR3 has 14 amino acids. Written as DNA, the CDR3 is TGTGCCAGCAGTAAACAGGGGATCTCCTACGAGCAGTACTTC. Its translation: CASSKQGISYEQYF.